The 29 T cell receptor beta chains presented below share a single source sample, sequenced in a study of T cell responses to AZD1222 COVID-19 vaccine. Some clones are missing from TCRdb's copy, which holds only in-frame ones; the method was immunoSEQ multiplex PCR. The table has about 150,000 clones, around 95% seen once. Sequenced here: peripheral blood, sampled on day 0 of AZD1222 vaccination. The receptors were sampled from an adult in good health.

This chain connects TRBV7-8 to TRBJ1-4; no firm D call. The CDR3 extends over 14 amino acids. Trimming stripped 5 bases from V and 3 bases from J, with 10 bases between. The germline V gene has CDR1 SGHVS and CDR2 FQNEAQ. CDR3 region: CASSPRAPNEKLFF. CDR3 DNA sequence: TGTGCCAGCAGCCCACGGGCTCCTAATGAAAAACTGTTTTTT.

This clone was recorded a few times. V usage is TRBV28 and J usage is TRBJ2-5, with a weak D call TRBD1 (6 bases). The CDR3 is 15 residues long. Germline lookup yields CDR1 MDHEN and CDR2 SYDVKM. V lost 6 bases to trimming and J lost 5 bases, with 19 bases between them. As DNA, the CDR3 is TGTGCCAGCAGCTTTAATACAGGGATCAGGGAGACCCAGTACTTC. As protein: CASSFNTGIRETQYF.

This clone was observed a single time. The chain employs TRBV10-3 and TRBJ1-5; D is ambiguous. The germline gives CDR1 ENHRY, CDR2 SYGVKD. This CDR3 is built from 14 residues. V was clipped by 6 bases and J by 0 bases, with 9 bases between them. CDR3 protein: CAIRDGNSNQPQHF. Written as DNA, the CDR3 is TGTGCCATCAGGGACGGCAATAGCAATCAGCCCCAGCATTTT.

V and J are TRBV2 and TRBJ2-3, with TRBD2 matching over 12 bases. The CDR3 spans 18 residues. V shed 7 bases and J 3 bases; nucleotides not matched to a gene: 14. Germline-derived CDR1 and CDR2 are SNHLY and FYNNEI. In DNA, the CDR3 is TGTGCCAGCACCCTAAGGTGGACTAGCGGGGATTATACAGATACGCAGTATTTT. This encodes CASTLRWTSGDYTDTQYF. Using reference TRBV2 and TRBJ2-3 for the parts outside the CDR3, the full variable domain is EPEVTQTPSHQVTQMGQEVILRCVPISNHLYFYWYRQILGQKVEFLVSFYNNEISEKSEIFDDQFSVERPDGSNFTLKIRSTKLEDSAMYFCASTLRWTSGDYTDTQYFGPGTRLTVL.

This clone was detected once. The chain is built from TRBV28 and TRBJ1-6; D gene unclear. Trimming pared 6 bases from V and 7 bases from J, leaving 13 bases between. Germline values: CDR1 MDHEN, CDR2 SYDVKM. This CDR3 spans 14 amino acids. CDR3 sequence: CASRRGLDNSPLHF. DNA of the CDR3: TGTGCCAGCAGGCGGGGTTTGGACAATTCACCCCTCCACTTT.

A remark on this clone: At one end, the junction sequence differs from germline, possibly due to a read error. The chain combines TRBV12-3 or TRBV12-4 with TRBJ1-3, with unresolved D. This CDR3 has 12 amino acids. The CDR3 DNA follows: TGTGCCAGCAGTTGGGGAGCCGCCACTCCTAAATTT. Its protein product is CASSWGAATPKF.

The chain has TRBV10-3 and TRBJ1-5, with a possible D match to TRBD1 (5 bases). Germline V gives CDR1 ENHRY, CDR2 SYGVKD. The CDR3 covers 13 residues. The V gene lost 7 bases and the J gene lost 1 base, with 8 bases spanning the gap. CDR3 residues: CAIKEGSNQPQHF. In DNA form, the CDR3 reads TGTGCCATCAAAGAGGGGAGCAATCAGCCCCAGCATTTT.

The chain employs TRBV12-5 and TRBJ1-5; 8 positions match TRBD1. Per the germline V gene, CDR1 is LGHNT and CDR2 is FRNRAP. The CDR3 is 20 amino acids. J was trimmed by 1 base and V by 2 bases; bases with no gene match: 16. The chain's CDR3 is CASGLNHRTGKDSSNQPQHF. The CDR3 bases are TGTGCTAGTGGTTTGAATCATAGGACAGGGAAGGATTCGAGCAATCAGCCCCAGCATTTT.

There are a few counts of this clone. The chain uses TRBV24-1 and TRBJ2-1; TRBD1 matches at 9 bases. V shed 4 bases and J 9 bases; nucleotides not matched to a gene: 12. The CDR3 loop spans 16 amino acids. Germline V gene data show CDR1 as KGHDR and CDR2 as SFDVKD. CDR3 in DNA: TGTGCCACCAGTGACCGTGCACAGGGGGCGCCCGGTGAGCAGTTCTTC. It specifies CATSDRAQGAPGEQFF.

Only one count was recorded for this clone. The V gene is TRBV2, the J gene TRBJ1-6; no clear D. There are 12 residues in the CDR3. Trimming pared 1 base from V and 9 bases from J, leaving 4 bases between. Germline CDR1 SNHLY, CDR2 FYNNEI. The CDR3 DNA reads as TGTGCCAGCAGTGAAGGGTTTTCACCCCTCCACTTT. It codes for CASSEGFSPLHF.

Details on this clone: Distinct nucleotide sequences in the sample also encode this CDR3. The V call is TRBV6-4, the J call TRBJ2-3; 11 bases are shared with TRBD2. Germline lookup yields CDR1 MRHNA and CDR2 SNTAGT. The CDR3 totals 15 residues. The V gene end was trimmed by 0 bases and the J gene end by 4 bases; junction bases not matched to a gene: 0. CDR3 protein: CASSDSSGGADTQYF. CDR3 in DNA: TGTGCCAGCAGTGACTCTAGCGGGGGGGCAGATACGCAGTATTTT.

The chain combines TRBV10-2 with TRBJ2-1, with D possibly TRBD2 on 6 matching bases. V was pared by 0 bases and J by 2 bases, with 8 bases between. Germline V gene sequence: CDR1 WSHSY, CDR2 SAAADI. The CDR3 is 15 amino acids. The chain's CDR3 is CASSESWRAYNEQFF. The CDR3 DNA sequence: TGCGCCAGCAGTGAGTCGTGGAGGGCCTACAATGAGCAGTTCTTC.

The chain joins TRBV7-9 to TRBJ1-1; D is unresolved. V was pared by 1 base and J by 1 base, with 7 bases between. Per germline, CDR1 SEHNR and CDR2 FQNEAQ (reference sequence). This CDR3 comprises 14 residues. The CDR3 loop reads CASSLGSWNTEAFF. The CDR3 coding sequence is TGTGCCAGCAGCTTAGGTAGCTGGAACACTGAAGCTTTCTTT. The complete variable domain, with remaining parts taken from reference TRBV7-9 and TRBJ1-1, reads DTGVSQNPRHKITKRGQNVTFRCDPISEHNRLYWYRQTLGQGPEFLTYFQNEAQLEKSRLLSDRFSAERPKGSFSTLEIQRTEQGDSAMYLCASSLGSWNTEAFFGQGTRLTVV.

This rearrangement joins TRBV5-5 to TRBJ2-1, with a tentative D call TRBD1 (5 bases). The CDR3 runs to 12 residues. The germline V and J ends were trimmed by 0 bases and 10 bases, with 8 bases remaining between them. The germline V gene encodes CDR1 SGHKS and CDR2 YYEKEE (reference sequence). The CDR3 coding sequence is TGTGCCAGCAGCTTGGAGTACAGGGAGCAGTTCTTC. This sequence encodes CASSLEYREQFF.

V usage is TRBV10-3 and J usage is TRBJ2-3; TRBD2 aligns across 10 bases. Germline assignment: CDR1 ENHRY and CDR2 SYGVKD. V shed 9 bases and J 4 bases; nucleotides not matched to a gene: 7. The CDR3 spans 14 residues. The chain's CDR3 is CAIKPSGSADTQYF. The DNA for the CDR3 is TGTGCCATAAAACCTAGCGGGAGTGCAGATACGCAGTATTTT.

V is TRBV19 and J is TRBJ1-4, with 9 nucleotides matching TRBD1. Germline trimming cut 3 bases from V and 5 bases from J; bases unmatched to any gene: 4. Germline lookup yields CDR1 LNHDA and CDR2 SQIVND (reference sequence). CDR3 length: 15 amino acids. CDR3 DNA: TGTGCCAGTAGTATGGGCGGGACAGGGAATGAAAAACTGTTTTTT. This sequence encodes CASSMGGTGNEKLFF.

The chain combines TRBV5-1 with TRBJ1-2, with D perhaps matching TRBD1 (5 bases). Germline lookup yields CDR1 SGHRS and CDR2 YFSETQ. The CDR3 is made up of 19 amino acids. V gave up 3 bases and J gave up 4 bases, with 28 bases separating them. The CDR3 DNA reads as TGCGCCAGCAGCTCGTCCCCGGGACCCCAACCTCGGATCGGCTATGGCTACACCTTC. It is translated as CASSSSPGPQPRIGYGYTF.

The chain couples TRBV5-6 to TRBJ2-7; TRBD1 matches 10 bases. V dropped 4 bases and J dropped 7; count of bases not matched to a gene: 20. CDR3 size: 18 residues. Germline CDR1 is SGHDT and CDR2 is YYEEEE. The CDR3 spells CASSREARQGALPWEQYV. The CDR3 DNA follows: TGTGCCAGCAGCCGCGAAGCTCGACAGGGGGCCCTCCCCTGGGAGCAGTACGTC.

The V gene is TRBV5-1, the J gene TRBJ2-3, with D perhaps TRBD1 or TRBD2 (7 bases each). The germline V and J ends were trimmed by 2 bases and 3 bases, with 10 bases remaining between them. The CDR3 length is 14 residues. In germline, CDR1 is SGHRS, CDR2 YFSETQ. Here the CDR3 DNA reads TGCGCCAGCAGCTTTCAGGGGGGGACAGATACGCAGTATTTT. Its protein product is CASSFQGGTDTQYF.

The chain links TRBV21-1 to TRBJ1-4; TRBD1 is taken as the D call from the table, unchecked against the DNA. TRBV21-1 represents a pseudogene. The CDR3 has 16 residues. CDR3 nucleotide sequence: TGTGCCAGCAGCAAAGGGCTGGGTAGGGGCGACGAAAAACTGTTTTTT. Residues: CASSKGLGRGDEKLFF.

The rearrangement links TRBV19 to TRBJ1-5, with unresolved D. CDR3 length: 13 residues. Germline CDR1 reads LNHDA; CDR2 reads SQIVND (reference sequence). V shed 3 bases and J shed 3 bases, with 6 bases lying between them. The CDR3 nucleotides are TGTGCCAGTAGTATGAGCGTCAATCAGCCCCAGCATTTT. Its protein product is CASSMSVNQPQHF. Together with reference TRBV19 and TRBJ1-5, the CDR3 gives the full variable domain: DGGITQSPKYLFRKEGQNVTLSCEQNLNHDAMYWYRQDPGQGLRLIYYSQIVNDFQKGDIAEGYSVSREKKESFPLTVTSAQKNPTAFYLCASSMSVNQPQHFGDGTRLSIL.

The chain links TRBV2 to TRBJ1-1, with D perhaps matching TRBD1 (6 bases). The CDR3 contains 13 residues. The ends were cut back, 6 bases at V and 4 bases at J, with 12 bases in the middle. The germline gives CDR1 SNHLY, CDR2 FYNNEI. CDR3 in DNA: TGTGCCAGCAGCCCCAACAGGGTCACTGAAGCTTTCTTT. Amino acid sequence: CASSPNRVTEAFF.

This rearrangement joins TRBV12-5 to TRBJ1-6; maybe TRBD1 (6 bases). Trimming stripped 2 bases from V and 10 bases from J, with 15 bases between. CDR1 and CDR2 from the germline V gene are LGHNT and FRNRAP. This CDR3 spans 15 amino acids. The CDR3 bases are TGTGCTAGTGGTTTGAATCCTCCAGGGGCCTCACCCCTCCACTTT. Protein product: CASGLNPPGASPLHF.

The V gene is TRBV7-6, the J gene TRBJ1-1; TRBD1 might be the D (6 bases). The CDR3 runs 15 residues. Per germline, CDR1 SGHVS and CDR2 FNYEAQ. The germline V and J ends were trimmed by 4 bases and 1 base, with 13 bases remaining between them. The CDR3 region has the DNA TGTGCCAGCAGCTCACTGGACAGACCGAACACTGAAGCTTTCTTT. Translated: CASSSLDRPNTEAFF.

The chain uses TRBV7-2 and TRBJ2-3, with D hard to call. The germline V and J ends were trimmed by 4 bases and 6 bases, with 11 bases remaining between them. The CDR3 spans 13 residues. Germline values: CDR1 SGHTA, CDR2 FQGNSA. CDR3 nucleotides: TGTGCCAGCAGCTCTTTAGAGGTGGATACGCAGTATTTT. This codes for CASSSLEVDTQYF.

V gene TRBV6-5 combines with J gene TRBJ1-5; D gene ambiguous. The CDR3 covers 15 residues. Trimming removed 0 bases from V and 4 bases from J, with 10 bases in between. Per germline, CDR1 MNHEY and CDR2 SVGAGI. CDR3 nucleotide sequence: TGTGCCAGCAGTTACTCGAGGGCAGCTAATCAGCCCCAGCATTTT. Amino acid sequence: CASSYSRAANQPQHF.

This chain uses TRBV7-9 with TRBJ2-7; 8 positions match TRBD1. This CDR3 spans 16 amino acids. The junction had 10 bases not matched to a gene; V was cut back by 5 bases and J by 1 base. Germline loops: CDR1 SEHNR, CDR2 FQNEAQ (reference sequence). CDR3 loop: CASSHTTGTGSYEQYV. CDR3 nucleotide sequence: TGTGCCAGCAGCCATACAACCGGGACAGGTTCCTACGAGCAGTACGTC.

The chain employs TRBV25-1 and TRBJ2-3; TRBD2 matches at 11 bases. Germline V gives CDR1 MGHDK, CDR2 SYGVNS. The V gene end was trimmed by 7 bases and the J gene end by 7 bases; junction bases not matched to a gene: 10. CDR3 length equals 15 residues. The CDR3 nucleotides are TGTGCCAGCAACCTAGCGGGGGGCCCCTTTAATACGCAGTATTTT. The encoded protein is CASNLAGGPFNTQYF. The full variable domain, in which reference TRBV25-1 and TRBJ2-3 provide the parts outside the CDR3, is EADIYQTPRYLVIGTGKKITLECSQTMGHDKMYWYQQDPGMELHLIHYSYGVNSTEKGDLSSESTVSRIRTEHFPLTLESARPSHTSQYLCASNLAGGPFNTQYFGPGTRLTVL.

V gene TRBV5-6 combines with J gene TRBJ1-2; 7 bases match TRBD1. The CDR3 extends over 15 amino acids. Germline assignment: CDR1 SGHDT and CDR2 YYEEEE. The CDR3: CSPRQGGFGEHGYTF. The CDR3 DNA follows: TGTAGCCCTCGGCAGGGGGGGTTCGGGGAACATGGCTACACCTTC.